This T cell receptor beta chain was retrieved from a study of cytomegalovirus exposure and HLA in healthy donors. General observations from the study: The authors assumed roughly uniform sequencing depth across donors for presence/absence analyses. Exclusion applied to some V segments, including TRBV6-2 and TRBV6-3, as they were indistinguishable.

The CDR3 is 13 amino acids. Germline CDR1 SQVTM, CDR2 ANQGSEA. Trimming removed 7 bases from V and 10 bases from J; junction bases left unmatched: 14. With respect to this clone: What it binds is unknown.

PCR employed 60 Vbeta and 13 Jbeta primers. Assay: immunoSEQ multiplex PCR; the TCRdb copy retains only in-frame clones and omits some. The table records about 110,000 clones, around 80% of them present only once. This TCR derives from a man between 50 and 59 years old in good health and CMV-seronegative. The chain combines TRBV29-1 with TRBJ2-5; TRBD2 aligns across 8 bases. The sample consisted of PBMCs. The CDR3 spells CSAQRLASGHQYF. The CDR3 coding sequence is TGCAGCGCCCAACGACTAGCGTCCGGGCACCAGTACTTC.